This entry is about one T cell receptor (beta chain). Co-plated with roughly 200,000 CFSE-labeled responder cells were roughly 200,000 irradiated, violet-dye-labeled stimulator cells. Researchers sorted proliferating CFSE-low CD3+CD4+ and CD3+CD8+ responders once the reaction had finished. Using immunoSEQ multiplex PCR, the repertoire was profiled, and TCRdb retains in-frame clones only, with some absent. The sample lists over 15,000 clones; approximately 37% were seen once. The data derive from a study of graft-versus-host responses after intestinal transplantation. Looking at the study overall: Induction with anti-thymocyte globulin, then tacrolimus and steroids for roughly three years, was given to all recipients. Study-wide results and limits: Graft-donor T cell macrochimerism coincided with high graft-versus-host to host-versus-graft clonal ratios in allografts. Marrow from the recipient contained GvH clones, some of which had appeared first in ileum or blood.

Per the germline V gene, CDR1 is SGHTA and CDR2 is FQGNSA. This CDR3 spans 15 amino acids. Between the trimmed V and J ends, which lost 4 bases and 4 bases, there was a span of 17 bases. The chain is built from TRBV7-2 and TRBJ2-7; no firm D call. Specimen: alloreactive CD8+ T cells from a mixed lymphocyte reaction culture, collected before intestinal transplant. The subset was: CFSE-low proliferating T cells sorted from approximately 6-day pre-transplant mixed lymphocyte reaction (GvH or HvG direction). The clonotype was recovered from a human patient who received an intestinal transplant. This chain's CDR3 is CASSSPSWGGYEQYF. The CDR3 coding sequence is TGTGCCAGCAGCTCCCCCAGTTGGGGTGGATACGAGCAGTACTTC.